These 20 T cell receptor beta chains came from one sample sequenced in a study of spatial heterogeneity in lung cancer. TCRdb itself ran the 5' RACE reads through MiXCR, one entry per CDR3 protein. The sample records about 15,000 distinct CDR3 sequences, about 9.4% being singletons. Documented time point: sample taken at primary tumor resection. Without sorting, whole RNA was sequenced from tumor, nontumor lung or frozen PBMC. The sample was PBMCs, taken at surgery. The receptor set was obtained from a male donor with early-stage non-small cell lung cancer.

At least ten counts were recorded for this clonotype. The chain links TRBV6-8 to TRBJ2-1, with 9 bases that match TRBD2. CDR3 size: 16 residues. V was clipped by 4 bases and J by 4 bases; unmatched bases: 8. CDR1 is MNHGY and CDR2 is SAAAGT in the germline V gene. CDR3 in amino acids: CASSSLRLAGYNEQFF. CDR3 bases: TGTGCCAGCAGTTCCCTAAGGCTAGCGGGGTACAATGAGCAGTTCTTC.

The rearrangement uses TRBV6-1 and TRBJ2-7, with TRBD2 matching 8 bases. The CDR3 has 15 residues. After removal of 3 bases from V and 3 bases from J, the junction contained 7 bases not matched to a gene. Germline V CDR1 and CDR2: MNHNS, SASEGT. This CDR3 is CASSESTSAHYEQYF. CDR3 bases: TGTGCCAGCAGTGAGTCGACTAGCGCCCACTACGAGCAGTACTTC.

This clonotype occurred many times. The chain has TRBV19 and TRBJ2-1, with 10 bases identical to TRBD2. V shed 5 bases, J shed 2 bases, and the junction held 15 bases outside the gene matches. CDR1 is LNHDA and CDR2 is SQIVND in the germline V gene (reference sequence). The CDR3 has 19 residues. CDR3 sequence reads: CASSLPPRLAGVPYNEQFF. The CDR3 coding sequence is TGTGCCAGTAGTCTACCCCCCAGGCTAGCGGGAGTACCCTACAATGAGCAGTTCTTC.

This clonotype was seen many times. The chain employs TRBV12-3 or TRBV12-4 and TRBJ2-4, with D maybe TRBD2 (5 bases). Trimming removed 6 bases at V and 3 bases at J, with 12 bases between. CDR3 length: 14 amino acids. The CDR3 bases are TGTGCCAGCAGACTCGGTGAGGGCAAAAACATTCAGTACTTC. This codes for CASRLGEGKNIQYF.

This clonotype has at least ten counts. This sequence joins TRBV7-9 and TRBJ2-4; D assignment may be TRBD1 or TRBD2 (6 bases each). The V and J ends lost 4 bases and 9 bases respectively, with 19 bases between them. The CDR3 spans 15 residues. CDR1 and CDR2 (germline): SEHNR, FQNEAQ (reference sequence). CDR3 DNA: TGTGCCAGCAGCTCCCCCTCGCCCTGGGGGGCCATTCAGTACTTC. This translates into CASSSPSPWGAIQYF.

This clonotype was seen ten or more times. The chain combines TRBV18 with TRBJ2-5; 8 bases map to TRBD2. This CDR3 has 14 amino acids. CDR1 and CDR2 from the germline V gene are KGHSH and LQKENI. The V and J ends lost 3 bases and 3 bases, in that order; junction bases with no gene match: 3. The CDR3: CASSPDGREETQYF. In DNA form, the CDR3 reads TGTGCCAGCTCACCGGACGGGAGGGAAGAGACCCAGTACTTC.

This clonotype was counted many times. The gene calls are TRBV5-1 and TRBJ2-7; either TRBD1 or TRBD2 may fit D (6 bases each). V lost 4 bases, J lost 5 bases, and 19 bases lay in between. Germline V gives CDR1 SGHRS, CDR2 YFSETQ. The CDR3 covers 15 residues. As DNA, the CDR3 is TGCGCCAGCAGCCGTGGTGGGGGGCTCGGGAACGAGCAGTACTTC. It yields the protein CASSRGGGLGNEQYF.

This clonotype showed up many times. The rearrangement joins TRBV3-1 to TRBJ2-1; D ambiguous. V was pared by 5 bases and J by 5 bases, with 13 bases between. Germline values: CDR1 LGHDT, CDR2 YNNKEL (reference sequence). The CDR3 is 14 residues long. The CDR3 protein is CASSASRRNNEQFF. The CDR3 bases are TGTGCCAGCAGCGCTAGTCGACGCAACAATGAGCAGTTCTTC.

Only one count was recorded for this clonotype. The chain carries TRBV20-1 and TRBJ1-1, with 9 bases fitting TRBD1. V lost 6 bases, J lost 1 base, and 3 bases stayed unmatched. The germline gives CDR1 DFQATT, CDR2 SNEGSKA (reference sequence). The CDR3 length is 13 residues. CDR3 in DNA: TGCAGTGCACCGGGACAGGGGAACACTGAAGCTTTCTTT. Amino acids: CSAPGQGNTEAFF.

This clonotype appeared many times. The rearrangement links TRBV7-3 to TRBJ2-2; D is unclear. The CDR3 has 13 amino acids. Looked up from germline, CDR1 is SGHTA and CDR2 is FQGTGA. Trimming removed 1 base at V and 4 bases at J, with 4 bases between. The DNA for the CDR3 is TGTGCCAGCAGCTTAAAGGCCACCGGGGAGCTGTTTTTT. Translated: CASSLKATGELFF.

This clonotype has at least ten counts. The chain combines TRBV28 with TRBJ2-4, with TRBD1 matching over 11 bases. Germline CDR1 and CDR2: MDHEN and SYDVKM. This CDR3 comprises 17 residues. J gave up 7 bases and V 1 base, and 9 bases lay outside the gene matches. CDR3 DNA sequence: TGTGCCAGCAGTTTATCTCCGATTGGACAGGGGGCGAACATTCAGTACTTC. It is translated as CASSLSPIGQGANIQYF. Full variable domain (rest looked up from reference TRBV28 and TRBJ2-4): DVKVTQSSRYLVKRTGEKVFLECVQDMDHENMFWYRQDPGLGLRLIYFSYDVKMKEKGDIPEGYSVSREKKERFSLILESASTNQTSMYLCASSLSPIGQGANIQYFGAGTRLSVL.

This clonotype was counted many times. CDR3 coding DNA: TGTGCCAGCAGTTTATCGTTGGGGATTTCACCCCTCCACTTT. Encoded protein: CASSLSLGISPLHF. The V and J genes are TRBV27 and TRBJ1-6; D is unresolved. The V end lost 0 bases, the J end lost 9 bases, and 9 bases lay between the germline ends. From germline, CDR1 is MNHEY and CDR2 SMNVEV (reference sequence). This CDR3 has 14 residues.

This clonotype was counted many times. CDR3 sequence (DNA): TGTGCCAGCAGTGCTCAAACTAGTGCCGGGGAGCTGTTTTTT. Protein product: CASSAQTSAGELFF. The chain combines TRBV2 with TRBJ2-2, with D maybe TRBD2 (5 bases). Germline lookup yields CDR1 SNHLY and CDR2 FYNNEI. The V gene lost 4 bases and the J gene lost 6 bases, with 12 bases spanning the gap. The CDR3 totals 14 residues.

By frequency in the sample, this clonotype is medium-sized. The chain uses TRBV24-1 and TRBJ2-3; tentatively, D is TRBD2 (5 bases). Between the trimmed V and J ends, which lost 0 bases and 3 bases, there was a span of 12 bases. The length of the CDR3 is 16 residues. In germline, CDR1 is KGHDR, CDR2 SFDVKD. The CDR3 nucleotides are TGTGCCACCAGTGATTTGCGCGGGTTCGGGACAGATACGCAGTATTTT. It specifies CATSDLRGFGTDTQYF.

This clonotype was counted ten times or more. The chain combines TRBV29-1 with TRBJ2-5, with 7 bases aligning to TRBD2. The germline V gene encodes CDR1 SQVTM and CDR2 ANQGSEA. Trimming removed 7 bases from V and 2 bases from J; junction bases left unmatched: 7. The CDR3 is 13 residues long. CDR3: CSARGGGQETQYF. In DNA form, the CDR3 reads TGCAGCGCCCGAGGCGGGGGTCAAGAGACCCAGTACTTC.

V and J are TRBV5-1 and TRBJ2-5, with 11 bases that match TRBD2. CDR1 and CDR2 from the germline V gene are SGHRS and YFSETQ. J gave up 2 bases and V 4 bases, and 10 bases lay outside the gene matches. The CDR3 has 17 amino acids. DNA of the CDR3: TGCGCCAGCAGCCGAGGGGCTGGGACTAGCGGACAAGAGACCCAGTACTTC. Its translation: CASSRGAGTSGQETQYF.

This clonotype occurred a few times. This chain uses TRBV11-2 with TRBJ2-1; 7 positions agree with TRBD1. Trimming cost V 5 bases and J 12 bases; bases outside gene matches: 10. Germline V gives CDR1 SGHAT, CDR2 FQNNGV. The length of the CDR3 is 13 residues. The CDR3 sequence is CASSARQGLGQFF. The CDR3 nucleotides read TGTGCCAGCAGCGCACGACAGGGCCTAGGGCAGTTCTTC.

By share, this clonotype counts as medium-sized. This rearrangement joins TRBV12-3 or TRBV12-4 to TRBJ1-2; 11 nucleotides match TRBD1. V trimming: 6 bases; J trimming: 5 bases; junction bases outside the gene matches: 8. The CDR3 spans 15 residues. The DNA of the CDR3 is TGTGCCAGCAGCCACCCGGGACAGGGGGTTTATGGCTACACCTTC. Its translation: CASSHPGQGVYGYTF.

The chain combines TRBV27 with TRBJ2-7, with D maybe TRBD2 (5 bases). Germline-derived CDR1 and CDR2 are MNHEY and SMNVEV (reference sequence). The germline V and J ends were trimmed by 1 base and 1 base, with 11 bases remaining between them. This CDR3 has 15 amino acids. CDR3 nucleotides: TGTGCCAGCAGTTTATGGCGGGCCAGGTCCTACGAGCAGTACTTC. This codes for CASSLWRARSYEQYF.

This clonotype is categorized as large (0.1 to 1%). The gene calls are TRBV20-1 and TRBJ2-1; D possibly matches TRBD1 or TRBD2 (5 bases each). V lost 1 base to trimming and J lost 9 bases, with 13 bases between them. This CDR3 region has 13 residues. Germline CDR1 DFQATT, CDR2 SNEGSKA (reference sequence). CDR3: CSARGLGVGEQFF. In DNA form, the CDR3 reads TGCAGTGCTAGAGGACTGGGGGTGGGTGAGCAGTTCTTC.